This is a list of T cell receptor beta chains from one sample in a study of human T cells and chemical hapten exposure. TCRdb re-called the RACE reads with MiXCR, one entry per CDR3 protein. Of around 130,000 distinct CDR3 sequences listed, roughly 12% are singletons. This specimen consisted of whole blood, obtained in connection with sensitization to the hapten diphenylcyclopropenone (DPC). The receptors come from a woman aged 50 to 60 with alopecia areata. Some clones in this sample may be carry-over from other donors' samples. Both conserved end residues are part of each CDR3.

CDR3 protein: CASSQRPTGVHEQYF
V gene: TRBV6-5
J gene: TRBJ2-7

CDR3 protein: CASSWTSGSTYEQYF
V gene: TRBV18
J gene: TRBJ2-7

CDR3 protein: CASSPDRDANEQYF
V gene: TRBV18
J gene: TRBJ2-7

CDR3 protein: CATSVAGGNIQYF
V gene: TRBV24-1
J gene: TRBJ2-4

CDR3 protein: CASSLSQGSEKLFF
V gene: TRBV7-2
J gene: TRBJ1-4

CDR3 protein: CASSPGTVSTDTQYF
V gene: TRBV12-3/TRBV12-4
J gene: TRBJ2-3

CDR3 protein: CASSSTGIVAKNIQYF
V gene: TRBV7-9
J gene: TRBJ2-4

CDR3 protein: CASSFPSSRAFF
V gene: TRBV12-3/TRBV12-4
J gene: TRBJ1-1

CDR3 protein: CSASVRGEGNQPQHF
V gene: TRBV20-1
J gene: TRBJ1-5

CDR3 protein: CASSPARGNEKLFF
V gene: TRBV7-8
J gene: TRBJ1-4

CDR3 protein: CASSPTGDGELFF
V gene: TRBV18
J gene: TRBJ2-2